The sequence of this T cell receptor (beta chain) was determined in a study of T-cell reconstitution after alpha-beta-depleted transplantation in children. Unique molecular identifiers were incorporated when the TCRbeta library was constructed. One entry per CDR3 protein, called by TCRdb with MiXCR from the PCR reads. The sample lists more than 200,000 distinct CDR3 sequences; approximately 17% were seen once. There are a few counts of this clonotype. Here the sequenced sample was PBMCs, mostly from graft donor cells, taken 360 days after TCRalphabeta/CD19-depleted stem cell transplant. This TCR derives from a male patient under 10 years old who had a stem cell transplant for acute lymphoblastic leukemia, so the T cells may come from the graft donor.

This chain's CDR3 is CATSRDAGGETQYF. In nucleotides, the CDR3 is TGTGCCACCAGCAGAGACGCGGGGGGGGAGACCCAGTACTTC. The chain has TRBV15 and TRBJ2-5, with 9 bases that match TRBD2. The V gene's germline CDR1 is LNHNV and CDR2 YYDKDF (reference sequence). The CDR3 has 14 amino acids. Trimming took 0 bases from V and 5 from J; bases not matched to a gene: 1.